Listed below are T cell receptor beta chains from one sample, sequenced in a study of blood T cell repertoires in COVID-19. Produced via immunoSEQ multiplex PCR; TCRdb's table is partial and in-frame only. The sample has about 260,000 clones, around four fifths seen once. The sample comprised peripheral blood. These receptors originate from a woman aged 80 or over with acute or convalescent COVID-19. Both conserved end residues are part of each CDR3. A D gene is named only where the DNA matches it firmly. Rows may omit the clone size; those that give it use once, few, many or a size class.

TRBV19	TRBJ1-4	-	TRBD1	CASSVNSGTGGIREKLFF	TGTGCCAGTAGTGTAAATTCCGGGACAGGCGGAATTCGTGAAAAACTGTTTTTT
TRBV18	TRBJ1-1	-	TRBD1	CASSPGLGGTGGLRTEAFF	TGTGCCAGCTCACCAGGTTTAGGAGGGACAGGGGGCCTACGCACTGAAGCTTTCTTT
TRBV7-8	TRBJ2-7	-	TRBD2	CASSLGGGYEQYF	TGTGCCAGCAGCTTAGGGGGGGGGTACGAGCAGTACTTC
TRBV11-3	TRBJ2-1	-	TRBD2	CASSLGLSGAIYNEQFF	TGTGCCAGCAGCTTAGGGCTCAGCGGGGCCATATACAATGAGCAGTTCTTC
TRBV6-5	TRBJ2-7	-	TRBD2	CASSYSNLAGRGQYF	TGTGCCAGCAGTTACTCGAATCTAGCGGGTAGGGGGCAGTACTTC
TRBV11-1	TRBJ1-2	-	TRBD1	CASSPGGRQGNGYTF	TGTGCCAGCAGCCCAGGGGGGCGTCAGGGGAATGGCTACACCTTC
TRBV4-3	TRBJ2-7	-	-	CASSQPHPLTGCCKNEQYF	TGCGCCAGCAGCCAGCCTCACCCCCTAACGGGGTGTTGCAAGAACGAGCAGTACTTC
TRBV9	TRBJ2-5	-	-	CASSVRGWGTQYF	TGTGCCAGCAGCGTTAGGGGTTGGGGGACCCAGTACTTC
TRBV7-2	TRBJ2-2	once	TRBD2	CASSPDQRESGELFF	TGTGCCAGCAGCCCTGATCAGCGGGAGTCCGGGGAGCTGTTTTTT
TRBV7-2	TRBJ1-1	-	-	CASSLRGALNTEAFF	TGTGCCAGCAGCTTAAGGGGCGCCTTGAACACTGAAGCTTTCTTT
TRBV27	TRBJ2-3	-	-	CASSFRGYTDTQYF	TGTGCCAGCAGTTTCAGGGGTTACACAGATACGCAGTATTTT
TRBV28	TRBJ2-7	-	TRBD2	CASSDPGGGGTYEQYF	TGTGCCAGCAGTGACCCTGGCGGGGGGGGGACCTACGAGCAGTACTTC
TRBV7-2	TRBJ2-1	-	-	CASLLSRGVNEQFF	TGTGCCAGCTTACTCTCTCGGGGAGTCAATGAGCAGTTCTTC
TRBV27	TRBJ2-3	-	TRBD1	CASSLVGTGRTDTQYF	TGTGCCAGCAGTTTAGTCGGGACAGGCCGCACAGATACGCAGTATTTT
TRBV11-2	TRBJ1-2	-	TRBD1	CASSLESPRTGNGYTF	TGTGCCAGCAGCTTAGAGTCCCCCAGGACAGGGAACGGCTACACCTTC
TRBV5-1	TRBJ1-1	-	TRBD1	CASSSRTGDGEAFF	TGCGCCAGCAGCTCCCGGACAGGGGATGGTGAAGCTTTCTTT
TRBV6-5	TRBJ1-1	-	-	CASRGGRENTEAFF	TGTGCCAGCAGAGGTGGACGGGAGAACACTGAAGCTTTCTTT
TRBV2	TRBJ2-5	-	TRBD1	CASSRGQGAPRQETQYF	TGTGCCAGCAGTAGGGGACAGGGGGCGCCCAGGCAAGAGACCCAGTACTTC
TRBV7-6	TRBJ2-2	-	TRBD1	CASSLAAGTGDTGELFF	TGTGCCAGCAGCTTAGCTGCCGGGACAGGGGACACCGGGGAGCTGTTTTTT
TRBV29-1	TRBJ2-3	-	-	CSVGGGSADTQYF	TGCAGCGTCGGGGGTGGGAGCGCAGATACGCAGTATTTT
TRBV19	TRBJ1-4	-	-	CASTPTRGAEKLFF	TGTGCCAGTACCCCCACCCGGGGGGCCGAAAAACTGTTTTTT
TRBV7-9	TRBJ1-3	few	-	CASSLATSGNSGNTIYF	TGTGCCAGCAGCTTAGCGACATCAGGGAACTCTGGAAACACCATATATTTT
TRBV7-6	TRBJ2-5	-	-	CASSHGETQYF	TGTGCCAGCAGCCACGGGGAGACCCAGTACTTC
TRBV5-5	TRBJ1-5	-	TRBD1	CASSFGGQLNQPQHF	TGTGCCAGCAGCTTTGGGGGACAGTTAAATCAGCCCCAGCATTTT
TRBV5-6	TRBJ2-3	-	TRBD1	CASNGQAPYTDTQYF	TGTGCCAGCAACGGACAGGCCCCCTACACAGATACGCAGTATTTT
TRBV25-1	TRBJ1-3	-	-	CASSESLYGNTIYF	TGTGCCAGCAGTGAATCACTGTATGGAAACACCATATATTTT
TRBV23-1	TRBJ2-7	-	TRBD1	CASSHLRTGDTYEQYF	TGCGCCAGCAGTCATTTACGGACAGGGGATACCTACGAGCAGTACTTC
TRBV5-6	TRBJ1-5	once	TRBD1	CASSLAGTGNGQPQHF	TGTGCCAGCAGCTTGGCCGGGACAGGGAACGGTCAGCCCCAGCATTTT
TRBV14	TRBJ1-1	-	-	CASSQRAMRGTEAFF	TGTGCCAGCAGCCAACGAGCTATGCGAGGCACTGAAGCTTTCTTT
TRBV2	TRBJ2-1	-	TRBD2	CASRALAGEYNEQFF	TGTGCCAGCAGGGCCCTAGCGGGAGAGTACAATGAGCAGTTCTTC
TRBV9	TRBJ1-4	-	-	CASSRRVATNEKLFF	TGTGCCAGCAGCCGGAGAGTCGCAACTAATGAAAAACTGTTTTTT
TRBV5-1	TRBJ2-3	-	-	CASSLAYPSTDTQYF	TGCGCCAGCAGCTTGGCCTATCCTAGCACAGATACGCAGTATTTT
TRBV10-3	TRBJ2-1	-	-	CAIRNTERMVNEQFF	TGTGCCATCCGTAATACCGAGAGAATGGTAAATGAGCAGTTCTTC
TRBV19	TRBJ1-5	-	-	CASRTSGQPQHF	TGTGCCAGTAGAACAAGCGGGCAGCCCCAGCATTTT
TRBV6-6	TRBJ1-2	-	TRBD1	CASIGDRQGTYGYTF	TGTGCCAGCATTGGGGACCGACAGGGAACCTATGGCTACACCTTC
TRBV7-6	TRBJ1-1	-	-	CASSLPGRGGGWLAFF	TGTGCCAGCAGCTTACCGGGTCGCGGCGGGGGGTGGCTTGCTTTCTTT
TRBV28	TRBJ2-7	-	TRBD1	CASSWTGRPPYEQYF	TGTGCCAGCAGTTGGACAGGACGGCCCCCCTACGAGCAGTACTTC
TRBV14	TRBJ1-5	-	TRBD1	CASSRTGNQPQHF	TGTGCCAGCAGCCGGACAGGGAATCAGCCCCAGCATTTT
TRBV7-3	TRBJ2-5	-	-	CASSFRDTETQYF	TGTGCCAGCAGCTTTAGGGACACAGAGACCCAGTACTTC
TRBV28	TRBJ1-3	-	TRBD1	CASSLDRVENTIYF	TGTGCCAGCAGTTTAGACAGGGTTGAAAACACCATATATTTT
TRBV15	TRBJ1-1	-	-	CATSSNQRGDEAFF	TGTGCCACCAGCAGTAACCAACGGGGGGATGAAGCTTTCTTT
TRBV19	TRBJ2-1	-	-	CASSINLGEVYNEQFF	TGTGCCAGTAGTATAAATTTAGGGGAGGTCTACAATGAGCAGTTCTTC
TRBV6-6	TRBJ2-2	-	-	CASSYRGTSSTGELFF	TGTGCCAGCAGTTACCGTGGCACTAGTAGCACCGGGGAGCTGTTTTTT
TRBV5-1	TRBJ1-2	-	-	CASSSLGAPGGYTF	TGCGCCAGCAGCTCCTTAGGGGCTCCAGGGGGCTACACCTTC
TRBV11-2	TRBJ1-2	-	-	CASSLDVRGNGYTF	TGTGCCAGCAGCTTAGATGTCAGGGGAAATGGCTACACCTTC
TRBV30	TRBJ2-7	-	TRBD1	CAWTRGQGVNYEQYF	TGTGCCTGGACCCGAGGACAGGGGGTCAACTACGAGCAGTACTTC
TRBV7-2	TRBJ2-4	-	-	CASSVGLAKNIQYF	TGTGCCAGCAGCGTGGGACTAGCCAAAAACATTCAGTACTTC
TRBV27	TRBJ2-7	-	TRBD2	CASGVAGISYEQYF	TGTGCCAGCGGTGTAGCGGGTATATCCTACGAGCAGTACTTC
TRBV10-1	TRBJ2-2	few	TRBD1	CASISRTGVKPNTGELFF	TGCGCCAGCATTTCGAGGACAGGCGTTAAACCGAACACCGGGGAGCTGTTTTTT
TRBV5-5	TRBJ1-5	-	TRBD1	CASSPTGLGNQPQHF	TGTGCCAGCAGCCCGACAGGGCTGGGCAATCAGCCCCAGCATTTT
TRBV18	TRBJ2-7	-	TRBD2	CASSPRGDEQYF	TGTGCCAGCTCACCTCGGGGGGACGAGCAGTACTTC